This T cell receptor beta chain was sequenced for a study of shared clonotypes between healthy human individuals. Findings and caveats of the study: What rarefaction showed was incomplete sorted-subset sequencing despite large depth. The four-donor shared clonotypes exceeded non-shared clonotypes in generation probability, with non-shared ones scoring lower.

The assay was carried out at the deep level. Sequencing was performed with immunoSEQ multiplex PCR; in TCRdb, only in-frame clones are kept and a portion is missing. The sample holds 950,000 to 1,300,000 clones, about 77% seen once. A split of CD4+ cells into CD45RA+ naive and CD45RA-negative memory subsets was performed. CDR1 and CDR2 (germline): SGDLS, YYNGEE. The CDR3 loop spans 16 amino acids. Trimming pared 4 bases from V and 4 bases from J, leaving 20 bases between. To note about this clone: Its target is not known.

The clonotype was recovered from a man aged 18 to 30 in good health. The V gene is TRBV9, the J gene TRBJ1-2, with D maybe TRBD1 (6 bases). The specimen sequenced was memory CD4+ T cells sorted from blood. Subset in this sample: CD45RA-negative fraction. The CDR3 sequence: CASSPGSGAISYGYTF. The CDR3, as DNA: TGTGCCAGCAGCCCGGGGTCGGGGGCAATTAGCTATGGCTACACCTTC.